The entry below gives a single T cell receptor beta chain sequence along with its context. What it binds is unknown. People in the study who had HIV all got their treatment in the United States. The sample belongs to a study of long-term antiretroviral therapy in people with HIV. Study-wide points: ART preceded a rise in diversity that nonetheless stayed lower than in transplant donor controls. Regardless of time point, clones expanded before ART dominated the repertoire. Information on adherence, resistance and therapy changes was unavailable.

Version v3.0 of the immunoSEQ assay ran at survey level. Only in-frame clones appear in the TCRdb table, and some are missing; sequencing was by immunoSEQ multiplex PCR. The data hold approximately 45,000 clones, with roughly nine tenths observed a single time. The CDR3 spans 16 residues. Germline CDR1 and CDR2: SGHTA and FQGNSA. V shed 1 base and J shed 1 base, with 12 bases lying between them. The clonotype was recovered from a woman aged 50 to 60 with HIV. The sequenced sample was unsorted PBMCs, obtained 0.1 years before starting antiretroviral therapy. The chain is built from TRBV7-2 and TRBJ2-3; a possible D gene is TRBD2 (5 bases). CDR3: CASSLDAGGRTDTQYF. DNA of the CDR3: TGTGCCAGCAGCTTAGACGCAGGAGGTCGCACAGATACGCAGTATTTT.